This passage covers 25 T cell receptor beta chains from one sample sequenced in a study of spatial heterogeneity in lung cancer. TCRdb independently ran MiXCR on the 5' RACE reads; one entry per CDR3 protein. The table lists about 22,000 distinct CDR3 sequences, about 5.8% of them singletons. Described time point: sample taken at primary tumor resection. Sequenced here: PBMCs, sampled at surgery. These receptors were obtained from a male donor with early-stage non-small cell lung cancer.

This clonotype was seen more than once but under ten times. The CDR3 bases are TGTGCCACCAGTGATGCGGGACACAGCTCCTACGAGCAGTACTTC. Protein sequence: CATSDAGHSSYEQYF. This chain joins TRBV24-1 and TRBJ2-7; the D call may be TRBD1 or TRBD2 (6 bases each). The V gene's germline CDR1 is KGHDR and CDR2 SFDVKD. The CDR3 is made up of 15 amino acids. V shed 3 bases and J shed 0 bases, with 11 bases lying between them.

This clonotype was observed at least ten times. The chain uses TRBV5-1 and TRBJ2-7; 10 positions match TRBD2. This CDR3 spans 14 amino acids. In germline, CDR1 is SGHRS, CDR2 YFSETQ. The V segment lost 1 base and the J segment 6 bases; nucleotides outside the gene matches: 4. The CDR3 coding sequence is TGCGCCAGCAGCTTGTCGACTAGCGGGTTCGAGCAGTACTTC. Encoded protein: CASSLSTSGFEQYF.

This clonotype was seen ten or more times. The chain recombines TRBV6-5 with TRBJ2-3; D possibly corresponds to TRBD2 (7 bases). The V gene lost 0 bases and the J gene lost 9 bases, with 16 bases spanning the gap. CDR3 length: 15 residues. Germline CDR1 is MNHEY and CDR2 is SVGAGI. The CDR3 coding sequence is TGTGCCAGCAGTTACTCTGAAGGGGGGGGAGGGACGCAGTATTTT. Protein product: CASSYSEGGGGTQYF.

This clonotype is classed as medium-sized. This chain links TRBV3-1 with TRBJ1-4; D gene unclear. V was clipped by 0 bases and J by 8 bases, with 1 base between them. CDR3 length: 11 residues. Germline V gene sequence: CDR1 LGHDT, CDR2 YNNKEL (reference sequence). The CDR3 DNA reads TGTGCCAGCAGCCAAGAGGAAAAACTGTTTTTT. Its translation: CASSQEEKLFF.

The CDR3 nucleotides are TGTGCCAGCGCCGGCTCTAGCACAGATACGCAGTATTTT. This codes for CASAGSSTDTQYF. The chain uses TRBV19 and TRBJ2-3; the D is unclear. This CDR3 has 13 residues. Trimming shortened V by 9 bases and J by 0 bases, and 10 bases separated the two germline ends. Germline V gives CDR1 LNHDA, CDR2 SQIVND (reference sequence).

This clonotype was counted ten times or more. This chain joins TRBV20-1 and TRBJ1-6; the match to TRBD1 covers 7 bases. The CDR3 contains 15 residues. The junction had 6 bases not matched to a gene; V was cut back by 4 bases and J by 3 bases. Germline assignment: CDR1 DFQATT and CDR2 SNEGSKA (reference sequence). CDR3 amino acids: CSAIRRGVYNSPLHF. The CDR3 bases are TGCAGTGCTATTCGCAGGGGGGTCTATAATTCACCCCTCCACTTT.

This clonotype was seen repeatedly, ten times or more. The CDR3 loop reads CSSLSAVTEAFF. Here the CDR3 DNA reads TGCAGCTCCCTCAGCGCCGTCACTGAAGCTTTCTTT. The genes are TRBV29-1 and TRBJ1-1; D unclear. Looked up from germline, CDR1 is SQVTM and CDR2 is ANQGSEA. The length of the CDR3 is 12 residues. V was clipped by 8 bases and J by 4 bases, with 14 bases between them. The whole variable domain, filled in from reference TRBV29-1 and TRBJ1-1, reads SAVISQKPSRDICQRGTSLTIQCQVDSQVTMMFWYRQQPGQSLTLIATANQGSEATYESGFVIDKFPISRPNLTFSTLTVSNMSPEDSSIYLCSSLSAVTEAFFGQGTRLTVV.

This clonotype was recorded at least ten times. The chain is built from TRBV20-1 and TRBJ2-1; 9 bases are a match to TRBD2. The length of the CDR3 is 19 residues. Germline V gene data show CDR1 as DFQATT and CDR2 as SNEGSKA (reference sequence). V was clipped by 0 bases and J by 2 bases; unmatched bases: 14. CDR3 in amino acids: CSARDRSSGGSPAYNEQFF. The DNA of the CDR3 is TGCAGTGCTAGAGATAGGTCCAGCGGGGGGTCCCCCGCCTACAATGAGCAGTTCTTC.

The table lists this clonotype with many counts. The chain employs TRBV24-1 and TRBJ1-5; D unclear. Germline CDR1 KGHDR, CDR2 SFDVKD. V was shortened by 3 bases and J by 5 bases, with 4 bases between the two germline ends. This CDR3 region has 12 residues. The CDR3 DNA is TGTGCCACCAGTGATCCGGATCAGCCCCAGCATTTT. Its translation: CATSDPDQPQHF.

This clonotype was seen many times. This chain links TRBV5-1 with TRBJ2-1; the D is unclear. Germline V gives CDR1 SGHRS, CDR2 YFSETQ. Trimming cost V 1 base and J 4 bases, with 9 bases left between them. CDR3 length equals 14 residues. CDR3 sequence: CASSLRASYNEQFF. Written as DNA, the CDR3 is TGCGCCAGCAGCTTGAGGGCAAGTTACAATGAGCAGTTCTTC.

This clonotype was seen at least ten times. This rearrangement joins TRBV5-4 to TRBJ1-1, with 8 bases identical to TRBD1. The CDR3 has 13 residues. CDR1 is SGHNT and CDR2 is YYREEE in the germline V gene (reference sequence). Trimming took 6 bases from V and 4 from J; bases not matched to a gene: 5. In DNA, the CDR3 is TGTGCCAGCACCCGGCAGGGGGCCACTGAAGCTTTCTTT. Translated, it gives CASTRQGATEAFF. The variable domain in full, completed from reference TRBV5-4 and TRBJ1-1, reads ETGVTQSPTHLIKTRGQQVTLRCSSQSGHNTVSWYQQALGQGPQFIFQYYREEENGRGNFPPRFSGLQFPNYSSELNVNALELDDSALYLCASTRQGATEAFFGQGTRLTVV.

This clonotype was detected ten times or more. The V and J genes are TRBV20-1 and TRBJ2-5; D is uncertain. Between the trimmed V and J ends, which lost 3 bases and 5 bases, there was a span of 16 bases. Germline V gene data show CDR1 as DFQATT and CDR2 as SNEGSKA (reference sequence). The CDR3 spans 14 residues. DNA of the CDR3: TGCAGTGCTAGTGGGAAATTAGGTGTGGAGACCCAGTACTTC. Residues: CSASGKLGVETQYF.

The J gene is TRBJ2-5, the V gene TRBV20-1; no clear D. Germline V gene lookup returns CDR1 DFQATT and CDR2 SNEGSKA (reference sequence). V gave up 4 bases and J gave up 1 base, with 4 bases separating them. CDR3 length: 11 amino acids. The CDR3 region has the DNA TGCAGTGCTACGGCCCAAGAGACCCAGTACTTC. It encodes CSATAQETQYF.

This clonotype turned up a few times. The rearrangement uses TRBV6-2 or TRBV6-3 and TRBJ2-1; D is perhaps TRBD1 (6 bases). This CDR3 spans 13 amino acids. Germline assignment: CDR1 MNHEY and CDR2 SVGEGT. V gave up 7 bases and J gave up 3 bases, with 10 bases separating them. The CDR3 loop is CASNAGDYNEQFF. CDR3 nucleotide sequence: TGTGCCAGCAATGCAGGGGACTACAATGAGCAGTTCTTC.

V usage is TRBV3-1 and J usage is TRBJ1-5, with TRBD1 matching over 8 bases. V was clipped by 0 bases and J by 10 bases; unmatched bases: 8. There are 15 residues in the CDR3. The germline V gene has CDR1 LGHDT and CDR2 YNNKEL (reference sequence). The CDR3 sequence: CASSQDGRGRVPQHF. The CDR3 nucleotides read TGTGCCAGCAGCCAAGATGGCAGGGGGCGAGTTCCCCAGCATTTT.

This clonotype was counted at least ten times. The genes are TRBV7-9 and TRBJ1-5, with no clear D. V lost 4 bases, J lost 7 bases, and 8 bases lay in between. Germline loops: CDR1 SEHNR, CDR2 FQNEAQ (reference sequence). CDR3 size: 12 residues. The DNA for the CDR3 is TGTGCCAGCAGCTACGACCAGCAGCCCCAGCATTTT. The encoded protein is CASSYDQQPQHF. The whole variable domain, remainder taken from reference TRBV7-9 and TRBJ1-5, is DTGVSQNPRHKITKRGQNVTFRCDPISEHNRLYWYRQTLGQGPEFLTYFQNEAQLEKSRLLSDRFSAERPKGSFSTLEIQRTEQGDSAMYLCASSYDQQPQHFGDGTRLSIL.

This clonotype was recorded many times. This chain's CDR3 is CASSLGGPGELFF. In DNA, the CDR3 is TGTGCCAGCAGCTTGGGCGGTCCCGGGGAGCTGTTTTTT. The chain uses TRBV5-5 and TRBJ2-2, with D uncertain. The CDR3 runs 13 residues. Per germline, CDR1 SGHKS and CDR2 YYEKEE (reference sequence). Between the trimmed V and J ends, which lost 0 bases and 6 bases, there was a span of 6 bases.

This clonotype was seen many times. The chain recombines TRBV7-2 with TRBJ2-1; D perhaps matches TRBD1 (6 bases). Germline V gene lookup returns CDR1 SGHTA and CDR2 FQGNSA. Trimming shortened V by 1 base and J by 10 bases, and 11 bases separated the two germline ends. The CDR3 length is 13 residues. CDR3 in DNA: TGTGCCAGCAGCTTAGACAGGGCAGGGGAGCAGTTCTTC. Its protein product is CASSLDRAGEQFF.

This clonotype showed up many times. The chain joins TRBV7-2 to TRBJ2-3; 7 nucleotides align to TRBD2. The length of the CDR3 is 16 residues. J gave up 8 bases and V 5 bases, and 16 bases lay outside the gene matches. Germline V gives CDR1 SGHTA, CDR2 FQGNSA. CDR3 in DNA: TGTGCCAGCAGCCAAACTTATTCGGTGCCGGGGGGTACGCAGTATTTT. It codes for CASSQTYSVPGGTQYF.

In this sample, this clonotype turned up many times. The gene calls are TRBV3-1 and TRBJ2-2, with D perhaps TRBD1 or TRBD2 (5 bases each). Germline V gives CDR1 LGHDT, CDR2 YNNKEL (reference sequence). V dropped 8 bases and J dropped 6 bases, with 10 bases sitting between them. The CDR3 totals 12 residues. The CDR3 loop is CASSMGPGELFF. The CDR3 bases are TGTGCCAGCTCCATGGGACCCGGGGAGCTGTTTTTT. Looking up the rest from reference TRBV3-1 and TRBJ2-2 gives the full variable domain: DTAVSQTPKYLVTQMGNDKSIKCEQNLGHDTMYWYKQDSKKFLKIMFSYNNKELIINETVPNRFSPKSPDKAHLNLHINSLELGDSAVYFCASSMGPGELFFGEGSRLTVL.

This clonotype was observed many times. This chain joins TRBV11-2 and TRBJ2-7; no definite D call. The CDR3 sequence is 12 residues long. Germline V gene data show CDR1 as SGHAT and CDR2 as FQNNGV. V was pared by 3 bases and J by 1 base, with 4 bases between. This chain's CDR3 is CASSFQSYEQYF. The CDR3 DNA reads TGTGCCAGCAGCTTCCAATCCTACGAGCAGTACTTC.

The rearrangement uses TRBV7-9 and TRBJ2-7; possibly TRBD1 for D (6 bases). Germline CDR1 and CDR2: SEHNR and FQNEAQ (reference sequence). The CDR3 is made up of 15 amino acids. V lost 1 base and J 7 bases, leaving 17 bases between the germline ends. DNA for the CDR3: TGTGCCAGCAGCTTAGAGGGGGTGCCCCCTTTGGAGCAGTACTTC. It is translated as CASSLEGVPPLEQYF. The full variable domain, completed using reference TRBV7-9 and TRBJ2-7, is DTGVSQNPRHKITKRGQNVTFRCDPISEHNRLYWYRQTLGQGPEFLTYFQNEAQLEKSRLLSDRFSAERPKGSFSTLEIQRTEQGDSAMYLCASSLEGVPPLEQYFGPGTRLTVT.

This clonotype was seen only a few times. The J gene is TRBJ2-1, the V gene TRBV29-1; D might be TRBD2 (5 bases). The CDR3 consists of 14 residues. The germline V gene has CDR1 SQVTM and CDR2 ANQGSEA. With 0 bases removed from V and 6 bases from J, the gap between germline ends came to 12 bases. CDR3 amino acids: CSVEEAGGGNEQFF. In DNA form, the CDR3 reads TGCAGCGTTGAAGAGGCGGGTGGAGGCAATGAGCAGTTCTTC.

This clonotype appeared many times. The rearrangement links TRBV2 to TRBJ2-5; D uncertain. Germline V gives CDR1 SNHLY, CDR2 FYNNEI. There are 14 residues in the CDR3. V was clipped by 2 bases and J by 0 bases, with 7 bases between them. This CDR3 is CASSERPNQETQYF. CDR3 sequence (DNA): TGTGCCAGCAGTGAACGACCTAACCAAGAGACCCAGTACTTC.

Ten or more counts support this clonotype. The rearrangement links TRBV12-3 or TRBV12-4 to TRBJ2-7; D may match TRBD1 or TRBD2 (6 bases each). V lost 2 bases to trimming and J lost 6 bases, with 11 bases between them. The CDR3 has 13 residues. The CDR3 spells CASSLKGGLEQYF. Written as DNA, the CDR3 is TGTGCCAGCAGTTTAAAGGGGGGCCTCGAGCAGTACTTC.